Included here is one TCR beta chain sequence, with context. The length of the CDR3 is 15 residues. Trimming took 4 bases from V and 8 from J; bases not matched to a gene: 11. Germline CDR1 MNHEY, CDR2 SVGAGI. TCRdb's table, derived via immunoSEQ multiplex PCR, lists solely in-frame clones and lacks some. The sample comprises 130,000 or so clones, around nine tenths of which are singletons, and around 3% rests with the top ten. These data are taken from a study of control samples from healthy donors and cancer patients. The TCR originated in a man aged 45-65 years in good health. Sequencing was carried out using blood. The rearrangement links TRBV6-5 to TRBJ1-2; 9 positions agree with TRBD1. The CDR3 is CASSSPDRGEIGYTF. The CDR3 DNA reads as TGTGCCAGCAGTTCTCCGGACAGGGGAGAAATAGGCTACACCTTC.